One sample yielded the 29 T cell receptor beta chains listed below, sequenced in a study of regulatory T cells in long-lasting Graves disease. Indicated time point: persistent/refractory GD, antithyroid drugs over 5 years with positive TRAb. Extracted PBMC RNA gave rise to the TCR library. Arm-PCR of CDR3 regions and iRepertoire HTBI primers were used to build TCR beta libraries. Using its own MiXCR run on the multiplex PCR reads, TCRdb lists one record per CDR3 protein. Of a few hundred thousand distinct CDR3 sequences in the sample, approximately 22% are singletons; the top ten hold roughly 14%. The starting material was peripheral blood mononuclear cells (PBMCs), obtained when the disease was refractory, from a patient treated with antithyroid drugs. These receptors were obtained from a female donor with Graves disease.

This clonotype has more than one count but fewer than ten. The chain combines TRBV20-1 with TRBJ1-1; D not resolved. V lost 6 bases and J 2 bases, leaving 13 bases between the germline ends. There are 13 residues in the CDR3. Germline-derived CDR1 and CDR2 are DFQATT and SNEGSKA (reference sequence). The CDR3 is CSATLAVNTEAFF. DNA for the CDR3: TGCAGTGCCACCCTAGCCGTTAACACTGAAGCTTTCTTT.

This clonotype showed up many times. The CDR3 bases are TGTGCCAGCAGTGTGTATGGCGGTTGGCGCAATCAGCCCCAGCATTTT. Translated: CASSVYGGWRNQPQHF. The genes are TRBV2 and TRBJ1-5, with D uncertain. This CDR3 has 16 residues. The V and J ends lost 4 bases and 2 bases respectively, with 15 bases between them. Per the germline V gene, CDR1 is SNHLY and CDR2 is FYNNEI.

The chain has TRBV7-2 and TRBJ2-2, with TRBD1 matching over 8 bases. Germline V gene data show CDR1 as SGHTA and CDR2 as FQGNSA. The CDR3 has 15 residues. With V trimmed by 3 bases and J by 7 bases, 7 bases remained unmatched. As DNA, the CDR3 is TGTGCCAGCAGCTTTTCGACAGGGGCGATCGGGGAGCTGTTTTTT. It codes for CASSFSTGAIGELFF.

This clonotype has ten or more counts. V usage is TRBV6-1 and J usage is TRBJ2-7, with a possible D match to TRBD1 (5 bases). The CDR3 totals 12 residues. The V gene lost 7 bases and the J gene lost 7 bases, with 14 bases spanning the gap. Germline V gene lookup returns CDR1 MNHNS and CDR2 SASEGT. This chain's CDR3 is CASISLSGEQYF. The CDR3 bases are TGTGCCAGCATATCCCTCTCAGGGGAGCAGTACTTC.

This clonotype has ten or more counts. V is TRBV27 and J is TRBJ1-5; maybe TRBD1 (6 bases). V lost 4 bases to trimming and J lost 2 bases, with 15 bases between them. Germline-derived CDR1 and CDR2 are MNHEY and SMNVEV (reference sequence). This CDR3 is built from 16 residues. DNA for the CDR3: TGTGCCAGCAGTTCCTCAGACAGGTTGGGCAATCAGCCCCAGCATTTT. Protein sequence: CASSSSDRLGNQPQHF.

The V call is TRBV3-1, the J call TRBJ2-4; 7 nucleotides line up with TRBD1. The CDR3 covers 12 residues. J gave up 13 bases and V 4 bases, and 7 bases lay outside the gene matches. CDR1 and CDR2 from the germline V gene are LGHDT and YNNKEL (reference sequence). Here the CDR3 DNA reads TGTGCCAGCAGCCTGGGACAGATAAAGCAGTACTTC. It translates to CASSLGQIKQYF.

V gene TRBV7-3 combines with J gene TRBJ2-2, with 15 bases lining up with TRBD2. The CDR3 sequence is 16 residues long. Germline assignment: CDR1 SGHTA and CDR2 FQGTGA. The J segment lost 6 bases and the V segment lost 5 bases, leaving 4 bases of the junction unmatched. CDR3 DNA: TGTGCCAGCAGCCCCGGGACTAGCGGGAGGTCCGGGGAGCTGTTTTTT. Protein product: CASSPGTSGRSGELFF.

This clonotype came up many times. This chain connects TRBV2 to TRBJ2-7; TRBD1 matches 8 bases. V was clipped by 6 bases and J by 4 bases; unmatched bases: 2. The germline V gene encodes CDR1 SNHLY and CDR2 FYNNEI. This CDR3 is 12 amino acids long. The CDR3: CASRRTGYEQYF. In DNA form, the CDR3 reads TGTGCCAGCAGGAGGACAGGGTACGAGCAGTACTTC.

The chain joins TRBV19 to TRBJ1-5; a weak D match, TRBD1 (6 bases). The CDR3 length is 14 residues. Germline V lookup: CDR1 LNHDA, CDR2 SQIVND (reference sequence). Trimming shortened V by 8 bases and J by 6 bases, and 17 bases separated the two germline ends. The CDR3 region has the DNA TGTGCCAGTCGGGAGATACAGGGCCGTCAGCCCCAGCATTTT. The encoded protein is CASREIQGRQPQHF.

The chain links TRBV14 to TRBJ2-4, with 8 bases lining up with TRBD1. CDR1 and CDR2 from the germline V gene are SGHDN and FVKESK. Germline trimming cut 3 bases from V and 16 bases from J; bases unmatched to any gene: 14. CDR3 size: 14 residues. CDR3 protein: CASSHYNDRTGHYF. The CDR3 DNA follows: TGTGCCAGCAGCCACTACAACGACCGGACAGGGCATTACTTC. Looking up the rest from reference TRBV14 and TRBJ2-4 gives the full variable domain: EAGVTQFPSHSVIEKGQTVTLRCDPISGHDNLYWYRRVMGKEIKFLLHFVKESKQDESGMPNNRFLAERTGGTYSTLKVQPAELEDSGVYFCASSHYNDRTGHYFGAGTRLSVL.

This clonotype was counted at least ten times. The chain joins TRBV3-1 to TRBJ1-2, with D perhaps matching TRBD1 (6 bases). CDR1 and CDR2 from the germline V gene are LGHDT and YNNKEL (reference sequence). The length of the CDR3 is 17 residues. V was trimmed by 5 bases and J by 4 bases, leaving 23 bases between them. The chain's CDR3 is CASSSPRETGTVYGYTF. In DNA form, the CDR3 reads TGTGCCAGCAGCTCACCCAGGGAGACAGGTACCGTCTATGGCTACACCTTC.

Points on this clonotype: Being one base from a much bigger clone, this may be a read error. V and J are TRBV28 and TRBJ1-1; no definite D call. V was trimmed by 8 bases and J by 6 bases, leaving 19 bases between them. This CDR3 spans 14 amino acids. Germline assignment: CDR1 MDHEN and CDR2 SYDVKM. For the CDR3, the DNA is TGTGCCAGCCGCGGAGGCTTCGAAGGTTCTGAAGCTTTCTTT. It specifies CASRGGFEGSEAFF. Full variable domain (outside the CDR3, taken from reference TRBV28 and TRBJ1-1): DVKVTQSSRYLVKRTGEKVFLECVQDMDHENMFWYRQDPGLGLRLIYFSYDVKMKEKGDIPEGYSVSREKKERFSLILESASTNQTSMYLCASRGGFEGSEAFFGQGTRLTVV.

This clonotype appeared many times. Written as DNA, the CDR3 is TGTGCCAGCAGTGCCTCTGACACCGGGGAGCTGTTTTTT. Its translation is CASSASDTGELFF. The chain uses TRBV6-1 and TRBJ2-2; D unresolved. The CDR3 runs 13 residues. V lost 4 bases and J lost 3, with 6 bases in between. The germline V gene encodes CDR1 MNHNS and CDR2 SASEGT.

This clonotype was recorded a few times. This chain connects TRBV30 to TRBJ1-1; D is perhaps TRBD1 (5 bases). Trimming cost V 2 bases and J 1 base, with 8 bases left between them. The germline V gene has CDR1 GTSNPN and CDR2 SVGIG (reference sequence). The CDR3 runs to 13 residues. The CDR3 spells CAWSITGNTEAFF. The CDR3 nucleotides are TGTGCCTGGAGTATCACAGGGAACACTGAAGCTTTCTTT.

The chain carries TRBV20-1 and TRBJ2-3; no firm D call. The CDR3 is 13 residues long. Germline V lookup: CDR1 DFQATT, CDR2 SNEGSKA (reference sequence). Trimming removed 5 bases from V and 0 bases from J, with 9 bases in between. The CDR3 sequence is CSASTVSTDTQYF. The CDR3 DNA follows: TGCAGTGCTTCGACTGTTAGCACAGATACGCAGTATTTT.

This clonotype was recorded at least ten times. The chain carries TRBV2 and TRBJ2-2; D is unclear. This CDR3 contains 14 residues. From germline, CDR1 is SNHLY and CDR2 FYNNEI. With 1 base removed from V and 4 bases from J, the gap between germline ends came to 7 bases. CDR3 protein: CASSEGTFTGELFF. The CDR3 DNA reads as TGTGCCAGCAGTGAAGGGACCTTCACCGGGGAGCTGTTTTTT.

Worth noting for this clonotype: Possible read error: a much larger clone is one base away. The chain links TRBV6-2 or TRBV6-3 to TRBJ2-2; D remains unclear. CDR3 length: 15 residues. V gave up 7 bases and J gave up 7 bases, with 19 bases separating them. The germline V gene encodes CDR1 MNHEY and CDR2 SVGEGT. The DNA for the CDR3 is TGTGCCAGCATGGAGTGGCCAACTATGGGCGGGGAGCTGTTTTTT. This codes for CASMEWPTMGGELFF.

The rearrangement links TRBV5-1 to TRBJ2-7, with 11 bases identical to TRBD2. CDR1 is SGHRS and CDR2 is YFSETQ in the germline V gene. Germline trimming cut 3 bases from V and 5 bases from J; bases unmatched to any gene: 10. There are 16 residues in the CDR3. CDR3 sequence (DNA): TGCGCCAGCAGCTCACTACTTAGCGGGAGGGTAGACGAGCAGTACTTC. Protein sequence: CASSSLLSGRVDEQYF.

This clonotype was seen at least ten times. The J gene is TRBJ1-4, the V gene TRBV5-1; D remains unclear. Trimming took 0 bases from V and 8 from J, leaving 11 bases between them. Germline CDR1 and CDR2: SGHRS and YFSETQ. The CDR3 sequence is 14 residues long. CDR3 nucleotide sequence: TGCGCCAGCAGCTTGGCTTTTGCAAACGAAAAACTGTTTTTT. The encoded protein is CASSLAFANEKLFF. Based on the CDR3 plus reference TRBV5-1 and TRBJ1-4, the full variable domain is KAGVTQTPRYLIKTRGQQVTLSCSPISGHRSVSWYQQTPGQGLQFLFEYFSETQRNKGNFPGRFSGRQFSNSRSEMNVSTLELGDSALYLCASSLAFANEKLFFGSGTQLSVL.

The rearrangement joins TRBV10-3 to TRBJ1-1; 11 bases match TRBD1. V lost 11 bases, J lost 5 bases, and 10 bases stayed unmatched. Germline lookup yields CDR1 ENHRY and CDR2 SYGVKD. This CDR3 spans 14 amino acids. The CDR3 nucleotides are TGTGCCTCATGCACGGGACAGGGGGAAACTGAAGCTTTCTTT. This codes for CASCTGQGETEAFF.

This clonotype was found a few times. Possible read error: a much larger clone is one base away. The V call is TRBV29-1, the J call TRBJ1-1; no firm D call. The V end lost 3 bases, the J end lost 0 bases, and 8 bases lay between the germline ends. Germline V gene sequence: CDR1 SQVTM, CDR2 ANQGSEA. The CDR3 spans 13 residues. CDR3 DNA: TGCAGCGTTGAGGAGACCGTGAACACTGAAGCTTTCTTT. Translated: CSVEETVNTEAFF.

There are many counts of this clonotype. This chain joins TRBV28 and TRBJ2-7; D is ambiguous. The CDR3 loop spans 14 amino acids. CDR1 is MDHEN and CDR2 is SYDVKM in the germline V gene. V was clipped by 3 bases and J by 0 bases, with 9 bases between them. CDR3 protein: CASSFFRSSYEQYF. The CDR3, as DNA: TGTGCCAGCAGTTTTTTCAGGAGCTCCTACGAGCAGTACTTC.

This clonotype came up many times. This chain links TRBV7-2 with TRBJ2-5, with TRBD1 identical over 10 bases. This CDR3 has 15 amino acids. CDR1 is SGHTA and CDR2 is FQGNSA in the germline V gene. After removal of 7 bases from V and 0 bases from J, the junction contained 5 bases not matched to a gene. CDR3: CASNLGQGNQETQYF. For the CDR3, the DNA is TGTGCCAGCAACTTGGGACAGGGGAACCAAGAGACCCAGTACTTC. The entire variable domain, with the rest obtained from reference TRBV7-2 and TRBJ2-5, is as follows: GAGVSQSPSNKVTEKGKDVELRCDPISGHTALYWYRQSLGQGLEFLIYFQGNSAPDKSGLPSDRFSAERTGGSVSTLTIQRTQQEDSAVYLCASNLGQGNQETQYFGPGTRLLVL.

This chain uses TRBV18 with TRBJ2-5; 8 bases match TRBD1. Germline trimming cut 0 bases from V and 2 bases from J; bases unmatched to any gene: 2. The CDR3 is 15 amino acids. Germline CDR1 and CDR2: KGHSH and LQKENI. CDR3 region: CASSPPTGGQETQYF. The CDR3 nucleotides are TGTGCCAGCTCACCACCCACAGGGGGTCAAGAGACCCAGTACTTC.

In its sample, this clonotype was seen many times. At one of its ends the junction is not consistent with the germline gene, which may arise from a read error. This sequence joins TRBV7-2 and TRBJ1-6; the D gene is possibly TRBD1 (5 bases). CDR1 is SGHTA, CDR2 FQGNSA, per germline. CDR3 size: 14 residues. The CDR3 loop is CASSLGRGNSPLHF. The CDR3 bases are TGTGCCAGCAGTTTAGGGAGGGGAAATTCACCCCTCCACTTT.

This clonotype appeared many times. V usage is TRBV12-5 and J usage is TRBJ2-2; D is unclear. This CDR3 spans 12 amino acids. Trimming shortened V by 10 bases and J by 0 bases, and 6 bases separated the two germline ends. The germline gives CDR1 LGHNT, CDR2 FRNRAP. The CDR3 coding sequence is TGTGCTACAACTTCGAACACCGGGGAGCTGTTTTTT. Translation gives CATTSNTGELFF.

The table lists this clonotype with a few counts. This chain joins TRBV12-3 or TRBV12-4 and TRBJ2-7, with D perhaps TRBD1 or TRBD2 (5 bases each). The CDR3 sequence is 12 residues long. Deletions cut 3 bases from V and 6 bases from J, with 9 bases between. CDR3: CASSFGTPEQYF. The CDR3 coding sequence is TGTGCCAGCAGTTTCGGGACCCCCGAGCAGTACTTC.

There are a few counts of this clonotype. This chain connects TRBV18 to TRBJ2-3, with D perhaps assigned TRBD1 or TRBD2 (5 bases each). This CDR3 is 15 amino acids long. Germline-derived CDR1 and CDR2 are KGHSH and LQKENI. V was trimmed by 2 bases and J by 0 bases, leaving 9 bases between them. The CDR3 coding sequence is TGTGCCAGCTCACCATTGGGGGAAAGCACAGATACGCAGTATTTT. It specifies CASSPLGESTDTQYF.

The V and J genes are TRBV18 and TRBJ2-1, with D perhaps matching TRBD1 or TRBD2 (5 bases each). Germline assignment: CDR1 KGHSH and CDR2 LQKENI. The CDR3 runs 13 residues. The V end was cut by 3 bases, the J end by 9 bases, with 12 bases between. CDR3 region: CASSPAVGAEQFF. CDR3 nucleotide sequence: TGTGCCAGCTCACCTGCGGTCGGGGCTGAGCAGTTCTTC.